This T cell receptor beta chain was retrieved from a study of T cells in Graves' hyperthyroidism and ophthalmopathy. Whole-study context: The authors collected peripheral blood at initial diagnosis, before any treatment.

Regarding the study as a whole: The model predicted ophthalmopathy a median approximately 6.3 months before onset. Blood shared most expanded thyroid clonotypes above 0.001.

Germline V CDR1 and CDR2: LGHNA, YSLEER. This CDR3 has 17 amino acids. J lost 1 base, V lost 3 bases, and 11 bases had no gene match. Reasons for excluding patients were uncontrolled infection, other autoimmune disease, pregnancy or lactation. TCR beta CDR3 regions were amplified from RNA transcripts. With the HTBI primer set, the TCR CDR3 went through a first round of RT-PCR. TCRdb passed the multiplex PCR reads through MiXCR, listing each CDR3 protein once. The sample shows 700,000 to 950,000 distinct CDR3 sequences, approximately 36% of them seen only once. This clonotype occurred many times. Its specificity is not known.

The chain uses TRBV4-3 and TRBJ2-5; 7 bases map to TRBD1. The specimen was blood. This clonotype originated in a woman between 35 and 50 years old with Graves' hyperthyroidism. CDR3 amino acids: CASSQSDRAYSQETQYF. For the CDR3, the DNA is TGCGCCAGCAGCCAGTCAGACAGGGCATATTCCCAAGAGACCCAGTACTTC.